This TCR beta chain was sequenced in a study of CD8 T cells in ankylosing spondylitis. Study outcomes and limitations: Made up of under 10 highly homologous variants, a TCR beta motif appeared characteristic of ankylosing spondylitis blood.

TCRdb processed the 5' RACE reads anew with MiXCR; each CDR3 protein has one entry. Among about 460,000 distinct CDR3 sequences listed, about 5.7% were seen once. The CDR3 totals 11 residues. The V and J ends lost 5 bases and 7 bases respectively, with 8 bases between them. Looked up from germline, CDR1 is SNHLY and CDR2 is FYNNEI. This clonotype was seen at least ten times. Its antigen remains unidentified. What was sequenced was blood, either unsorted or a sorted T cell fraction (not recorded which). V usage is TRBV2 and J usage is TRBJ1-2; D ambiguous. The sequence derives from a male donor with ankylosing spondylitis. Here the CDR3 reads CASSREGGYTF. CDR3 DNA: TGTGCCAGCAGTCGAGAGGGTGGCTACACCTTC.